The 21 T cell receptor beta chains below were found in one sample sequenced in a study of cytomegalovirus exposure and HLA in healthy donors. Assay used: immunoSEQ multiplex PCR; TCRdb lists only in-frame clones, some missing. The profile covers 300,000 to 350,000 clones, with roughly 88% appearing a single time and around 0.96% taken by the ten largest. The sample was PBMCs. Source of these receptors: a man in his thirties or forties in good health and CMV-seronegative.

This clone was picked up one time. The gene calls are TRBV9 and TRBJ2-1; no clear D. The CDR3 has 16 amino acids. Deletions cut 4 bases from V and 2 bases from J, with 16 bases between. Germline loops: CDR1 SGDLS, CDR2 YYNGEE. The CDR3 DNA is TGTGCCAGCAGCCCCAATCCCGATCCTACCTACAATGAGCAGTTCTTC. Its translation is CASSPNPDPTYNEQFF.

The chain uses TRBV5-1 and TRBJ2-4; tentatively, D is TRBD2 (7 bases). CDR1 SGHRS and CDR2 YFSETQ come from the germline V gene. This CDR3 spans 16 amino acids. Trimming took off 4 bases at V and 8 bases at J, with 22 bases between the two ends. DNA for the CDR3: TGCGCCAGCAGCCCTAAAAGGGGGACTACTGGGGACATTCAGTACTTC. This gives the protein CASSPKRGTTGDIQYF.

In this sample, this clone turned up once. The J gene is TRBJ1-4, the V gene TRBV10-2; no firm D call. From germline, CDR1 is WSHSY and CDR2 SAAADI. Trimming left V 9 bases short and J 4 bases short, with 9 bases between. The CDR3 spans 12 residues. CDR3 residues: CASSGFNEKLFF. For the CDR3, the DNA is TGCGCCAGTTCGGGGTTTAATGAAAAACTGTTTTTT.

The chain has TRBV5-1 and TRBJ2-2; a possible D gene is TRBD2 (5 bases). CDR1 and CDR2 from the germline V gene are SGHRS and YFSETQ. The V and J ends lost 3 bases and 7 bases respectively, with 16 bases between them. This CDR3 is built from 15 residues. The CDR3 protein is CASSSGLPGGGELFF. The CDR3 DNA sequence: TGCGCCAGCAGCTCTGGACTCCCCGGCGGCGGGGAGCTGTTTTTT.

The V call is TRBV6-6, the J call TRBJ1-5; D is perhaps TRBD1 (5 bases). CDR3 size: 14 residues. The ends were cut back, 0 bases at V and 4 bases at J, with 7 bases in the middle. The germline gives CDR1 MNHNY, CDR2 SVGAGI (reference sequence). In DNA, the CDR3 is TGTGCCAGCAGTTACTCAGGGGTAAATCAGCCCCAGCATTTT. Encoded protein: CASSYSGVNQPQHF.

With regard to this clone: This specimen includes other DNA sequences encoding the same CDR3. The rearrangement links TRBV6-5 to TRBJ2-7, with TRBD1 identical over 8 bases. Germline V lookup: CDR1 MNHEY, CDR2 SVGAGI. This CDR3 spans 13 amino acids. Trimming cost V 6 bases and J 2 bases; bases outside gene matches: 3. The CDR3: CASSRTGTYEQYF. As DNA, the CDR3 is TGTGCCAGCAGCCGGACAGGGACCTACGAGCAGTACTTC.

V gene TRBV5-4 combines with J gene TRBJ1-3, with TRBD1 identical over 8 bases. This CDR3 spans 14 amino acids. V lost 4 bases and J lost 4; bases outside the gene matches: 4. Germline values: CDR1 SGHNT, CDR2 YYREEE (reference sequence). CDR3 DNA: TGTGCCAGCAGCCAACAGGGGGTGGGAAACACCATATATTTT. It yields the protein CASSQQGVGNTIYF. The variable domain in full, completed from reference TRBV5-4 and TRBJ1-3, reads ETGVTQSPTHLIKTRGQQVTLRCSSQSGHNTVSWYQQALGQGPQFIFQYYREEENGRGNFPPRFSGLQFPNYSSELNVNALELDDSALYLCASSQQGVGNTIYFGEGSWLTVV.

V gene TRBV19 combines with J gene TRBJ2-7, with D tentatively TRBD2 (6 bases). Per the germline V gene, CDR1 is LNHDA and CDR2 is SQIVND (reference sequence). The CDR3 is made up of 16 amino acids. Between the trimmed V and J ends, which lost 2 bases and 2 bases, there was a span of 16 bases. The DNA for the CDR3 is TGTGCCAGTAGTATACACGCAACCGGGGGAACCTACGAGCAGTACTTC. It encodes CASSIHATGGTYEQYF.

This rearrangement joins TRBV5-8 to TRBJ1-2; D is unclear. The CDR3 extends over 15 amino acids. Germline V gene data show CDR1 as SGHTS and CDR2 as YDEGEE. V lost 0 bases to trimming and J lost 3 bases, with 12 bases between them. The CDR3 is CASSLVTGFDYGYTF. The CDR3 DNA sequence: TGTGCCAGCAGCTTGGTAACGGGGTTCGACTATGGCTACACCTTC.

This sequence joins TRBV5-5 and TRBJ2-7; 9 nucleotides match TRBD1. CDR3 length: 15 residues. V lost 3 bases and J lost 0; bases outside the gene matches: 4. Per the germline V gene, CDR1 is SGHKS and CDR2 is YYEKEE (reference sequence). The CDR3 DNA is TGTGCCAGCAGCTCCTCGGGACAGGGCTCCTACGAGCAGTACTTC. Protein sequence: CASSSSGQGSYEQYF.

The CDR3 DNA reads TGTGCCAGCACCCGGGAGGGTAGTACTAATAATCAACCAGGGTCCTATGGCTACACCTTC. Its protein product is CASTREGSTNNQPGSYGYTF. The chain is built from TRBV27 and TRBJ1-2, with a possible D match to TRBD1 (5 bases). The V gene's germline CDR1 is MNHEY and CDR2 SMNVEV (reference sequence). V was clipped by 7 bases and J by 4 bases, with 34 bases between them. The CDR3 totals 20 residues.

The chain couples TRBV14 to TRBJ1-1; D remains ambiguous. The CDR3 covers 14 residues. V lost 3 bases and J 1 base, leaving 9 bases between the germline ends. Germline V CDR1 and CDR2: SGHDN, FVKESK. The CDR3, as DNA: TGTGCCAGCAGCCACCCCAGTCCGAACACTGAAGCTTTCTTT. Protein sequence: CASSHPSPNTEAFF.

The chain carries TRBV6-1 and TRBJ2-2, with D perhaps TRBD2 (7 bases). The CDR3 contains 16 residues. Trimming stripped 4 bases from V and 6 bases from J, with 18 bases between. Germline V lookup: CDR1 MNHNS, CDR2 SASEGT. CDR3 sequence reads: CASSGPGGAKAGELFF. The CDR3 coding sequence is TGTGCCAGCAGTGGGCCGGGGGGCGCTAAGGCCGGGGAGCTGTTTTTT.

The rearrangement links TRBV11-2 to TRBJ2-5; 14 bases map to TRBD2. From germline, CDR1 is SGHAT and CDR2 FQNNGV. V dropped 2 bases and J dropped 0; count of bases not matched to a gene: 2. The CDR3 loop spans 17 amino acids. The DNA for the CDR3 is TGTGCCAGCAGCTTACGACTAGCGGGGGGGTACCAAGAGACCCAGTACTTC. Its protein is CASSLRLAGGYQETQYF.

This clone was seen only a few times. This sequence joins TRBV6-1 and TRBJ1-2; D is ambiguous. V lost 6 bases and J lost 7, with 15 bases in between. The CDR3 covers 13 residues. The germline V gene encodes CDR1 MNHNS and CDR2 SASEGT. The CDR3 is CASRMGTLGGYTF. DNA for the CDR3: TGTGCCAGCAGAATGGGCACCTTGGGTGGCTACACCTTC.

This clone was recorded only once. J is TRBJ2-1 and V is TRBV6-6; the match to TRBD2 covers 15 bases. The CDR3 loop spans 15 amino acids. Germline CDR1 MNHNY, CDR2 SVGAGI (reference sequence). The V and J ends lost 5 bases and 13 bases, in that order; junction bases with no gene match: 9. CDR3 sequence reads: CASSPPGLAGGLQFF. The DNA for the CDR3 is TGTGCCAGCAGTCCGCCGGGACTAGCGGGGGGCCTACAGTTCTTC.

The CDR3, as DNA: TGTGCCAGCAGGGGCGGGGGGCCGAGCACAGATACGCAGTATTTT. Amino acid sequence: CASRGGGPSTDTQYF. This chain joins TRBV5-4 and TRBJ2-3, with 8 positions matching TRBD2. This CDR3 spans 15 amino acids. Germline CDR1 SGHNT, CDR2 YYREEE (reference sequence). V shed 5 bases and J 0 bases; nucleotides not matched to a gene: 5.

The V gene is TRBV5-4, the J gene TRBJ2-4; 11 nucleotides match TRBD2. The CDR3 has 15 residues. Germline lookup yields CDR1 SGHNT and CDR2 YYREEE (reference sequence). Trimming cost V 4 bases and J 16 bases; bases outside gene matches: 16. The CDR3 protein is CASSDPGAGLAAPYF. The CDR3 nucleotides read TGTGCCAGCAGCGACCCTGGGGCGGGACTAGCGGCTCCCTACTTC.

The rearrangement links TRBV13 to TRBJ2-5; a weak D match, TRBD1 (6 bases). V lost 5 bases and J lost 5, with 21 bases in between. The CDR3 is 16 residues long. CDR1 and CDR2 (germline): PRHDT, FYEKMQ (reference sequence). The chain's CDR3 is CASSARQAPIMETQYF. In DNA form, the CDR3 reads TGTGCCAGCAGCGCCCGACAGGCCCCGATTATGGAGACCCAGTACTTC.

V usage is TRBV7-2 and J usage is TRBJ2-5; a possible D gene is TRBD1 (5 bases). The CDR3 consists of 15 residues. V gave up 1 base and J gave up 1 base, with 10 bases separating them. Germline CDR1 and CDR2: SGHTA and FQGNSA. This CDR3 reads CASSLDNRFQETQYF. DNA of the CDR3: TGTGCCAGCAGCTTAGACAACAGGTTCCAAGAGACCCAGTACTTC. The full variable domain, its missing parts supplied by reference TRBV7-2 and TRBJ2-5, is GAGVSQSPSNKVTEKGKDVELRCDPISGHTALYWYRQSLGQGLEFLIYFQGNSAPDKSGLPSDRFSAERTGGSVSTLTIQRTQQEDSAVYLCASSLDNRFQETQYFGPGTRLLVL.

There are a few counts of this clone. This chain joins TRBV20-1 and TRBJ1-1; possibly TRBD1 for D (5 bases). The CDR3 is 11 amino acids. With 2 bases removed from V and 5 bases from J, the gap between germline ends came to 6 bases. Looked up from germline, CDR1 is DFQATT and CDR2 is SNEGSKA (reference sequence). CDR3 bases: TGCAGTGCTAGACAGGGTACTGAAGCTTTCTTT. It encodes CSARQGTEAFF.